This entry concerns a single T cell receptor beta chain. Its specificity is unknown. Data came from immunoSEQ multiplex PCR; TCRdb stores just in-frame clones and leaves some out. The repertoire has roughly 30,000 clones, around 90% of them found once; the top ten carry about 16%. This specimen comes from a study of T cells after posttransplantation cyclophosphamide. Trimming took 0 bases from V and 4 from J, leaving 10 bases between them. The CDR3 is made up of 14 amino acids. Germline-derived CDR1 and CDR2 are SQVTM and ANQGSEA. Broader study findings: Recipient CMV seropositivity and CMV reactivation strongly tracked TRB clonality. Later blood repertoires were often dominated by clones from the donor CD8+ memory compartment.

The sequenced sample consisted of PBMCs. This sequence originates from a woman in her thirties or forties with a blood cancer, CMV-positive, and with a related stem cell donor. The chain is built from TRBV29-1 and TRBJ2-1, with D perhaps TRBD1 (5 bases). The CDR3 coding sequence is TGCAGCGTTGAAGATCAGGGCGGATACAATGAGCAGTTCTTC. It encodes CSVEDQGGYNEQFF.